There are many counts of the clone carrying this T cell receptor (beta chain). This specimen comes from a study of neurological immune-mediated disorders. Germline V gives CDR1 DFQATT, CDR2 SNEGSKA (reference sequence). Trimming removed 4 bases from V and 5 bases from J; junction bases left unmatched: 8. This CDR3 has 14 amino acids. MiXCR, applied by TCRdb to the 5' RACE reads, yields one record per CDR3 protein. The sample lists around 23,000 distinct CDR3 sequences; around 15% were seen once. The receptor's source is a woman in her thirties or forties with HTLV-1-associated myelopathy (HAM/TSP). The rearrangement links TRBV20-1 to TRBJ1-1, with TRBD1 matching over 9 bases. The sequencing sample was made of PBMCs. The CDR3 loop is CSAIHRGRGTEAFF. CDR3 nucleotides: TGCAGTGCTATCCACAGGGGGCGAGGAACTGAAGCTTTCTTT.